This T cell receptor beta chain was retrieved from a study of OX40 agonist ivuxolimab in advanced cancers. Study information: Intravenous ivuxolimab at 0.01 to 10 mg/kg was given to patients every 2 weeks.

V trimming: 6 bases; J trimming: 2 bases; junction bases outside the gene matches: 7. Germline V gene data show CDR1 as MDHEN and CDR2 as SYDVKM. This CDR3 has 16 amino acids. Notes on this clone: What it recognizes is unknown.

Some clones are missing from TCRdb's copy, which holds only in-frame ones; the method was immunoSEQ multiplex PCR. The repertoire holds 75,000 to 100,000 clones, approximately 86% seen once, with 1.5% to 2% in the top ten. Findings and limits, study-wide: Expanded clones were, on average, more numerous among CD8+ T cells than CD4+. Some patients without response likewise showed low normalized clonal expansion.

Source: CD4+ or CD8+ T cells sorted from blood, taken in a trial of the OX40 agonist ivuxolimab. The sequence was collected from an adult with an advanced solid tumor such as melanoma, head and neck, liver or kidney cancer. The rearrangement links TRBV28 to TRBJ2-7; 13 nucleotides match TRBD2. CDR3 loop: CASSQLLAGGAYEQYF. For the CDR3, the DNA is TGTGCCAGCAGCCAACTACTAGCGGGAGGGGCCTACGAGCAGTACTTC. Full variable domain (missing parts from reference TRBV28 and TRBJ2-7): DVKVTQSSRYLVKRTGEKVFLECVQDMDHENMFWYRQDPGLGLRLIYFSYDVKMKEKGDIPEGYSVSREKKERFSLILESASTNQTSMYLCASSQLLAGGAYEQYFGPGTRLTVT.